The 28 T cell receptor beta chains reported below all come from one sample, sequenced in a study of a mutant IDH1 vaccine in newly diagnosed glioma. The time point here: week 5, during vaccination. In the vaccine, a single dose held 300 ug of the mutant IDH1 20-mer peptide, along with topical imiquimod. For these TCRs, the target antigens are not known. Sequenced by immunoSEQ multiplex PCR; TCRdb stores in-frame clones only, minus some. This table holds under 95,000 clones, over 75% found once. The sequenced sample was PBMCs, obtained from a glioma patient whose treatment included an IDH1 peptide vaccine. All receptors derive from a woman in her forties or fifties with glioma.

This chain connects TRBV28 to TRBJ2-4; D is uncertain. Trimming cost V 3 bases and J 2 bases, with 8 bases left between them. This CDR3 comprises 14 residues. Germline CDR1 MDHEN, CDR2 SYDVKM. The CDR3 spells CASSFTVTKNIQYF. The DNA for the CDR3 is TGTGCCAGCAGTTTTACGGTAACCAAAAACATTCAGTACTTC.

The chain is built from TRBV18 and TRBJ2-7; 11 positions agree with TRBD2. The CDR3 has 14 amino acids. J lost 2 bases, V lost 8 bases, and 5 bases had no gene match. The V gene's germline CDR1 is KGHSH and CDR2 LQKENI. The CDR3 DNA reads TGTGCCAGCCCGACTAGCGGGGATCCCTACGAGCAGTACTTC. Amino acid sequence: CASPTSGDPYEQYF.

The J gene is TRBJ1-2, the V gene TRBV29-1; 7 nucleotides match TRBD1. The CDR3 sequence is 13 residues long. Trimming cost V 5 bases and J 8 bases; bases outside gene matches: 11. Per germline, CDR1 SQVTM and CDR2 ANQGSEA. The CDR3 loop reads CSVPGQLKRGYTF. CDR3 nucleotides: TGCAGCGTTCCGGGACAGCTTAAGAGGGGCTACACCTTC.

This sequence joins TRBV6-6 and TRBJ2-2, with 14 bases identical to TRBD2. The ends lost 7 bases at V and 2 bases at J; junction bases unmatched: 3. The CDR3 consists of 16 residues. Germline V lookup: CDR1 MNHNY, CDR2 SVGAGI (reference sequence). In DNA, the CDR3 is TGTGCCAGCACCGGACTAGCGGGAGGTAACACCGGGGAGCTGTTTTTT. As protein: CASTGLAGGNTGELFF.

The V and J genes are TRBV19 and TRBJ2-3; tentatively, D is TRBD2 (5 bases). Germline V gene sequence: CDR1 LNHDA, CDR2 SQIVND (reference sequence). The V and J ends lost 5 bases and 8 bases respectively, with 14 bases between them. The CDR3 sequence is 13 residues long. The CDR3 loop reads CASSPSPGVTQYF. Here the CDR3 DNA reads TGTGCCAGTAGTCCCTCCCCCGGGGTTACGCAGTATTTT.

The CDR3 coding sequence is TGCGCCAGCAGTCAAAGGACGGCGTACCAAGAGACCCAGTACTTC. It specifies CASSQRTAYQETQYF. The chain employs TRBV23-1 and TRBJ2-5; no definite D call. TRBV23-1 is designated an ORF whose function remains uncertain. Trimming stripped 2 bases from V and 0 bases from J, with 10 bases between. There are 15 residues in the CDR3.

The chain has TRBV27 and TRBJ2-5; no firm D call. The V gene lost 3 bases and the J gene lost 7 bases, with 15 bases spanning the gap. The V gene's germline CDR1 is MNHEY and CDR2 SMNVEV (reference sequence). This CDR3 spans 14 amino acids. The CDR3 loop is CASSLDAGSGTQYF. The CDR3 DNA sequence: TGTGCCAGCAGTTTGGACGCCGGCTCAGGGACCCAGTACTTC.

This chain links TRBV27 with TRBJ2-7; D perhaps matches TRBD2 (6 bases). Looked up from germline, CDR1 is MNHEY and CDR2 is SMNVEV (reference sequence). CDR3 size: 18 residues. Trimming removed 0 bases at V and 6 bases at J, with 24 bases between. The chain's CDR3 is CASSLSPLIPGPEGEQYF. The CDR3 coding sequence is TGTGCCAGCAGTTTATCGCCCCTAATACCGGGTCCGGAGGGCGAGCAGTACTTC.

This chain links TRBV28 with TRBJ1-1; weak D call: TRBD1 (5 bases). The CDR3 has 13 residues. V shed 5 bases and J shed 5 bases, with 12 bases lying between them. Germline lookup yields CDR1 MDHEN and CDR2 SYDVKM. The CDR3 sequence is CASSTPGETEAFF. The CDR3 coding sequence is TGTGCCAGCAGTACCCCGGGGGAGACTGAAGCTTTCTTT.

The chain is built from TRBV5-1 and TRBJ1-2, with D unclear. Per the germline V gene, CDR1 is SGHRS and CDR2 is YFSETQ. Trimming removed 0 bases at V and 6 bases at J, with 9 bases between. CDR3 length: 13 amino acids. The CDR3 protein is CASSLGQTHGYTF. As DNA, the CDR3 is TGCGCCAGCAGCTTGGGCCAGACGCATGGCTACACCTTC.

The V gene is TRBV28, the J gene TRBJ2-4, with D perhaps matching TRBD2 (5 bases). Germline V gene data show CDR1 as MDHEN and CDR2 as SYDVKM. Trimming stripped 5 bases from V and 6 bases from J, with 8 bases between. The CDR3 runs 12 residues. CDR3 bases: TGTGCCAGCAGTCCCACTAGAAACATTCAGTACTTC. Translating it yields CASSPTRNIQYF.

The J gene is TRBJ1-5, the V gene TRBV10-2; D not certain. The CDR3 consists of 16 residues. V was shortened by 0 bases and J by 5 bases, with 14 bases between the two germline ends. Germline-derived CDR1 and CDR2 are WSHSY and SAAADI. CDR3 in DNA: TGCGCCAGCAGTGAGTCGATTCTGACACGGGATCAGCCCCAGCATTTT. It is translated as CASSESILTRDQPQHF.

The V and J genes are TRBV11-2 and TRBJ2-2; D gene uncertain. The CDR3 is made up of 14 amino acids. V was cut by 5 bases and J by 5 bases, with 12 bases left in between. Germline CDR1 reads SGHAT; CDR2 reads FQNNGV. The CDR3 sequence: CASSPSWFTGELFF. The CDR3 nucleotides are TGTGCCAGCAGCCCGAGTTGGTTTACCGGGGAGCTGTTTTTT. The full variable domain, completed using reference TRBV11-2 and TRBJ2-2, is EAGVAQSPRYKIIEKRQSVAFWCNPISGHATLYWYQQILGQGPKLLIQFQNNGVVDDSQLPKDRFSAERLKGVDSTLKIQPAKLEDSAVYLCASSPSWFTGELFFGEGSRLTVL.

CDR3 nucleotides: TGTGCCAGCAGTGATTCGGCCTCTGGGGCCAACGTCCTGACTTTC. Protein product: CASSDSASGANVLTF. The genes are TRBV6-1 and TRBJ2-6; D is unclear. The CDR3 is made up of 15 amino acids. The V gene's germline CDR1 is MNHNS and CDR2 SASEGT. Trimming removed 3 bases from V and 0 bases from J, with 6 bases in between.

The CDR3 sequence: CASSLEFEKLFF. The CDR3 region has the DNA TGCGCCAGCAGCTTGGAGTTTGAAAAACTGTTTTTT. The chain joins TRBV5-1 to TRBJ1-4; no clear D. The CDR3 loop spans 12 amino acids. Germline CDR1 and CDR2: SGHRS and YFSETQ. V was cut by 0 bases and J by 7 bases, with 4 bases left in between.

V and J are TRBV29-1 and TRBJ1-6; TRBD1 aligns across 8 bases. The CDR3 spans 15 residues. V gave up 7 bases and J gave up 4 bases; unmatched junction bases: 9. CDR1 is SQVTM, CDR2 ANQGSEA, per germline. CDR3 sequence: CSGLTGVGYNSPLHF. In DNA form, the CDR3 reads TGCAGCGGGCTGACAGGGGTAGGGTATAATTCACCCCTCCACTTT.

The rearrangement uses TRBV29-1 and TRBJ1-5; 8 bases are shared with TRBD1. V shed 6 bases, J shed 3 bases, and the junction held 4 bases outside the gene matches. This CDR3 is 13 amino acids long. CDR1 is SQVTM and CDR2 is ANQGSEA in the germline V gene. The CDR3 loop reads CSVRTGINQPQHF. In nucleotides, the CDR3 is TGCAGCGTCAGGACAGGGATCAATCAGCCCCAGCATTTT.

The chain couples TRBV18 to TRBJ2-1, with 7 bases aligning to TRBD2. Germline V lookup: CDR1 KGHSH, CDR2 LQKENI. Trimming cost V 0 bases and J 7 bases; bases outside gene matches: 12. The CDR3 contains 17 residues. The CDR3 here is CASSPPIGRADRNEQFF. CDR3 DNA sequence: TGTGCCAGCTCACCACCGATAGGGAGGGCCGATCGGAATGAGCAGTTCTTC.

The chain is built from TRBV6-1 and TRBJ2-5; D is unresolved. The CDR3 extends over 11 amino acids. The germline V and J ends were trimmed by 11 bases and 5 bases, with 12 bases remaining between them. Germline V gene data show CDR1 as MNHNS and CDR2 as SASEGT. Here the CDR3 reads CASERGETQYF. DNA of the CDR3: TGTGCCTCCGAGCGTGGCGAGACCCAGTACTTC.

The chain employs TRBV29-1 and TRBJ1-3; TRBD1 matches at 7 bases. The ends lost 7 bases at V and 4 bases at J; junction bases unmatched: 13. Germline CDR1 reads SQVTM; CDR2 reads ANQGSEA. The CDR3 runs to 15 residues. CDR3 loop: CSALKTGSLGNTIYF. The CDR3 DNA sequence: TGCAGCGCTCTAAAGACAGGGTCCTTAGGAAACACCATATATTTT. The complete variable domain, with remaining parts taken from reference TRBV29-1 and TRBJ1-3, reads SAVISQKPSRDICQRGTSLTIQCQVDSQVTMMFWYRQQPGQSLTLIATANQGSEATYESGFVIDKFPISRPNLTFSTLTVSNMSPEDSSIYLCSALKTGSLGNTIYFGEGSWLTVV.

The V call is TRBV15, the J call TRBJ1-1; maybe TRBD1 (6 bases). V was trimmed by 3 bases and J by 5 bases, leaving 13 bases between them. In germline, CDR1 is LNHNV, CDR2 YYDKDF (reference sequence). The CDR3 extends over 14 amino acids. This CDR3 is CATSRIGGPTEAFF. CDR3 DNA sequence: TGTGCCACCAGCAGGATAGGGGGACCTACTGAAGCTTTCTTT.

The gene calls are TRBV27 and TRBJ2-3; perhaps TRBD1 as D (7 bases). CDR1 MNHEY and CDR2 SMNVEV come from the germline V gene (reference sequence). The length of the CDR3 is 15 residues. Trimming shortened V by 3 bases and J by 3 bases, and 13 bases separated the two germline ends. Written as DNA, the CDR3 is TGTGCCAGCAGTTTCCAGGGGGGTAGGACAGATACGCAGTATTTT. Its translation is CASSFQGGRTDTQYF.

The chain employs TRBV7-8 and TRBJ1-4; TRBD1 is a possible D gene (6 bases). The germline CDR1 and CDR2 sequences are SGHVS and FQNEAQ. The germline V and J ends were trimmed by 1 base and 8 bases, with 17 bases remaining between them. The CDR3 totals 16 residues. CDR3 loop: CASSLVVSQGSEKLFF. For the CDR3, the DNA is TGTGCCAGCAGCTTAGTAGTGTCACAGGGAAGCGAAAAACTGTTTTTT.

The chain combines TRBV5-1 with TRBJ2-1, with 7 nucleotides matching TRBD2. Germline V lookup: CDR1 SGHRS, CDR2 YFSETQ. V shed 4 bases, J shed 6 bases, and the junction held 10 bases outside the gene matches. The CDR3 is 15 amino acids. The CDR3, as DNA: TGCGCCAGCAGCCTGGCTAGCGGAAAGGGCAATGAGCAGTTCTTC. Translation gives CASSLASGKGNEQFF.

This clone was seen just once. The chain has TRBV10-3 and TRBJ2-7, with 9 nucleotides matching TRBD1. The V segment lost 5 bases and the J segment 7 bases; nucleotides outside the gene matches: 9. The germline V gene has CDR1 ENHRY and CDR2 SYGVKD. The CDR3 runs 14 residues. CDR3 loop: CAISWTGAEGEQYF. The DNA for the CDR3 is TGTGCCATCAGTTGGACAGGGGCGGAGGGGGAGCAGTACTTC.

The V gene is TRBV5-6, the J gene TRBJ2-1; maybe TRBD2 (5 bases). CDR3 length: 15 residues. V was pared by 1 base and J by 2 bases, with 10 bases between. The germline CDR1 and CDR2 sequences are SGHDT and YYEEEE. CDR3 DNA: TGTGCCAGCAGCTTGCTAGGACTGACCTACAATGAGCAGTTCTTC. Translating gives CASSLLGLTYNEQFF.

The rearrangement uses TRBV18 and TRBJ2-7, with D tentatively TRBD1 (7 bases). V dropped 2 bases and J dropped 6 bases, with 20 bases sitting between them. The CDR3 sequence is 16 residues long. Germline-derived CDR1 and CDR2 are KGHSH and LQKENI. Here the CDR3 reads CASSPYESGQGGEQYF. The CDR3 DNA is TGTGCCAGCTCACCATACGAGAGCGGGCAGGGGGGCGAGCAGTACTTC.

The chain recombines TRBV6-5 with TRBJ2-1, with TRBD1 matching over 9 bases. The CDR3 length is 15 residues. V shed 6 bases, J shed 1 base, and the junction held 4 bases outside the gene matches. CDR1 and CDR2 from the germline V gene are MNHEY and SVGAGI. The CDR3 reads CASRGGTGSYNEQFF. The CDR3 DNA reads TGTGCCAGCAGAGGTGGGACAGGGTCCTACAATGAGCAGTTCTTC.